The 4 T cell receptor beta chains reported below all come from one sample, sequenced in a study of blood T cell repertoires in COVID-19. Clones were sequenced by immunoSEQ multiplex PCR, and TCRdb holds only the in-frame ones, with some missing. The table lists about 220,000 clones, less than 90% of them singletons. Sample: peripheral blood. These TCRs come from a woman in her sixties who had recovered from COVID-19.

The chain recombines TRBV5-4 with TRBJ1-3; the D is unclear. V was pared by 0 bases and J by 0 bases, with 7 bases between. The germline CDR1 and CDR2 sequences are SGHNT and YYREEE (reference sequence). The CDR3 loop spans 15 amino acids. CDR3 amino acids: CASSLGAGSGNTIYF. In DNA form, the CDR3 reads TGTGCCAGCAGCTTGGGGGCCGGCTCTGGAAACACCATATATTTT.

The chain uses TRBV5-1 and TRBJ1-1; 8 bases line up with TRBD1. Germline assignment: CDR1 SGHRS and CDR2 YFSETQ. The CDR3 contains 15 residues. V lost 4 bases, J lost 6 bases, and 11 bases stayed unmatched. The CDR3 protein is CASSPGNPQGAEAFF. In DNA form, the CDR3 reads TGCGCCAGCAGCCCCGGCAATCCACAGGGGGCTGAAGCTTTCTTT.

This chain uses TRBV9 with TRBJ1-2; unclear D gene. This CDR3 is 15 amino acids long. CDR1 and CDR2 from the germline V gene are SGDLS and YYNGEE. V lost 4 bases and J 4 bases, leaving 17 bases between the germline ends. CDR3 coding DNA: TGTGCCAGCAGCCCTCAGGTGGCAGGTGGCTATGGCTACACCTTC. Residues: CASSPQVAGGYGYTF.

CDR3 in DNA: TGTGCCAGCAGCCCGGCGATGAGGTCACCCCTCCACTTT. This sequence encodes CASSPAMRSPLHF. The chain carries TRBV7-2 and TRBJ1-6; D not resolved. Between the trimmed V and J ends, which lost 5 bases and 10 bases, there was a span of 12 bases. This CDR3 spans 13 amino acids. CDR1 is SGHTA and CDR2 is FQGNSA in the germline V gene.